This T cell receptor beta chain was profiled in a study of blood T cell repertoires in COVID-19. V lost 4 bases and J 0 bases, leaving 11 bases between the germline ends. This CDR3 spans 15 amino acids. The germline V gene encodes CDR1 SGHNT and CDR2 YYREEE (reference sequence). Repertoires were generated with immunoSEQ multiplex PCR, while TCRdb's copy carries only in-frame clones and drops some. In the table there are tens of thousands of clones, just over 85% of which are singletons. The sequenced material came from peripheral blood. The TCR comes from a woman of 80 years or more in a cohort sampled during active or convalescent COVID-19. The chain links TRBV5-4 to TRBJ1-3; D is possibly TRBD1 (6 bases). CDR3 nucleotide sequence: TGTGCCAGCAGCAGGGACACGAGCTCTGGAAACACCATATATTTT. It codes for CASSRDTSSGNTIYF.